This T cell receptor beta chain was captured by sequencing in a study of response to subunit inactivated influenza vaccine (dated by TCRdb to 2017 to 2018). As for the study more broadly: Deep quantitative T cell receptor repertoire profiling was used in the study to track responses to a trivalent subunit inactivated influenza vaccine. Overall results and qualifications from the work: The authors proposed that each seasonal influenza vaccination may bring in only a limited number of new T cells.

For this clonotype: Its antigen remains undetermined. One base away there is no much larger clone; base qualities are not given.

The protocol used for the library was RT-PCR. The listed sequencing device is Illumina HiSeq 2500. TCRdb itself trimmed the public reads at Q25 with fastp, ran MiXCR and retained productive beta chains. Every distinct CDR3 protein forms one entry, paired with its most common genes and DNA. In this sample the table shows 860,000 or so distinct CDR3 sequences, around 21% of which occur a single time. The ten largest clones add up to roughly 10% of the sample. For CDR1 and CDR2, the germline V gene lists MNHEY and SVGEGT. V is pruned by 2 bases and J by 6 bases, leaving 6 bases of the junction without a gene match. CDR3 length: 15 amino acids, cysteine to phenylalanine. Of the read, only the CDR3 DNA is kept; its 45 bases are in frame from base 1.

This receptor was identified in a man aged 45-65 years who received an inactivated influenza vaccine. Donor details come from another sample of the same person, matched by shared clones. The chain uses TRBV6-2 or TRBV6-3 and TRBJ2-1; the central 8 bases match TRBD2. Material: PBMCs from blood, obtained roughly 5 days after vaccination. Here the CDR3 is given as CASSYGSGVPNEQFF. DNA sequence: TGTGCCAGCAGTTACGGTAGCGGGGTCCCCAATGAGCAGTTCTTC.